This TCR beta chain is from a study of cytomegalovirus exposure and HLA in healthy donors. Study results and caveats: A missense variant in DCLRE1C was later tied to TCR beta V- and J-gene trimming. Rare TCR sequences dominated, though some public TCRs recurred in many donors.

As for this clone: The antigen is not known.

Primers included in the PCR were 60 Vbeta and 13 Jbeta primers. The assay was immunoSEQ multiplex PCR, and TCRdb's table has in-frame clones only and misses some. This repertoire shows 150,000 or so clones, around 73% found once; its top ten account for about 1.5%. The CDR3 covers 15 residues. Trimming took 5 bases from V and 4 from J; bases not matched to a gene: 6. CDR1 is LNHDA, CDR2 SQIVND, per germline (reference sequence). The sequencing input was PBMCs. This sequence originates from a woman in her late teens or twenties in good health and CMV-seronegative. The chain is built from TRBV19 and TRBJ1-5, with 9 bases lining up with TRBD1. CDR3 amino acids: CASSPRDRGNQPQHF. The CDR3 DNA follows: TGTGCCAGTAGTCCACGTGACAGGGGGAATCAGCCCCAGCATTTT.